This TCR beta chain appears in the sequencing data of a study of T-cell reconstitution after alpha-beta-depleted transplantation in children. During its preparation, the TCRbeta library received unique molecular identifiers. Each CDR3 protein gets one entry after TCRdb re-called the PCR reads with MiXCR. The data contain 700,000 to 950,000 distinct CDR3 sequences, around 15% of them singletons. V lost 7 bases to trimming and J lost 5 bases, with 15 bases between them. The CDR3 is 13 residues long. Germline V gene data show CDR1 as GTSNPN and CDR2 as SVGIG (reference sequence). Regarding the study as a whole: One year after transplant, T-cell counts and diversity came mostly from newly produced T cells.

In the case of this clonotype: Its antigen remains unknown.

This chain links TRBV30 with TRBJ2-1, with D perhaps assigned TRBD1 or TRBD2 (6 bases each). This sample comprised PBMCs, mostly from graft donor cells, obtained 360 days after TCRalphabeta/CD19-depleted stem cell transplant. This clonotype originated in a male patient younger than 18 who had a stem cell transplant for acute lymphoblastic leukemia, so the T cells may come from the graft donor. As DNA, the CDR3 is TGTGCCTTTCGTCGGGGGCCGAACAATGAGCAGTTCTTC. Translated, it gives CAFRRGPNNEQFF.